The 27 T cell receptor beta chains listed next were all sequenced from one sample in a study of OX40 agonist ivuxolimab in advanced cancers. The library came from the immunoSEQ multiplex PCR assay. In TCRdb, the immuneACCESS table is reduced to in-frame sequences with V and J assigned. These tables do not hold every clone; where another copy was compared, an unresolved V gene accounts for under half, and the others remain unexplained. This sample holds about 130,000 clones; around 90% were observed only once. Of the sample, approximately 0.81% is held by the ten largest clones. Sequencing was performed on CD4+ or CD8+ T cells sorted from blood, taken in a trial of the OX40 agonist ivuxolimab. Source of these receptors: an adult with an advanced solid tumor such as melanoma, head and neck, liver or kidney cancer.

The chain has TRBV7-2 and TRBJ1-1; D unresolved. This CDR3 is built from 15 residues. Looked up from germline, CDR1 is SGHTA and CDR2 is FQGNSA. V lost 3 bases and J lost 1, with 12 bases in between. As DNA, the CDR3 is TGTGCCAGCAGCTTGGAGCTCCCATGGAACACTGAAGCTTTCTTT. This gives the protein CASSLELPWNTEAFF.

The J gene is TRBJ2-3, the V gene TRBV5-6, with 8 positions matching TRBD2. V was pared by 4 bases and J by 0 bases, with 16 bases of the junction left unmatched. This CDR3 spans 19 amino acids. Looked up from germline, CDR1 is SGHDT and CDR2 is YYEEEE. The CDR3 coding sequence is TGTGCCAGCAGCCGCCTGGCGGGAGCCGGGACTAGGAGCACAGATACGCAGTATTTT. It translates to CASSRLAGAGTRSTDTQYF.

The CDR3 here is CASSESTSDREETQYF. As DNA, the CDR3 is TGCGCCAGCAGTGAGTCCACCTCCGACAGGGAAGAGACCCAGTACTTC. This chain uses TRBV10-1 with TRBJ2-5, with 7 bases lining up with TRBD1. CDR1 and CDR2 (germline): WNHNN, SYGVQD (reference sequence). The CDR3 runs to 16 residues. Trimming removed 0 bases from V and 3 bases from J; junction bases left unmatched: 7.

In nucleotides, the CDR3 is TGCGCCAGCAGCCAACGTTGGGGACAGAATCAGCCCCAGCATTTT. This sequence encodes CASSQRWGQNQPQHF. The chain joins TRBV4-3 to TRBJ1-5; TRBD1 aligns across 7 bases. Germline V gene sequence: CDR1 LGHNA, CDR2 YSLEER. The ends lost 2 bases at V and 4 bases at J; junction bases unmatched: 5. This CDR3 comprises 15 residues.

The V call is TRBV12-5, the J call TRBJ1-1; tentatively, D is TRBD1 (5 bases). Germline-derived CDR1 and CDR2 are LGHNT and FRNRAP. V lost 5 bases, J lost 1 base, and 8 bases lay in between. The CDR3 spans 13 residues. The CDR3 DNA reads as TGTGCTAGTGGTCCCCAGGGGAACACTGAAGCTTTCTTT. It translates to CASGPQGNTEAFF.

The chain links TRBV5-1 to TRBJ2-7, with D uncertain. Germline V lookup: CDR1 SGHRS, CDR2 YFSETQ. The CDR3 is 13 amino acids. V lost 4 bases and J lost 3, with 11 bases in between. This CDR3 is CASSPPSDYEQYF. In DNA form, the CDR3 reads TGCGCCAGCAGCCCGCCCTCAGACTACGAGCAGTACTTC.

In its sample, this clone was seen a few times. The CDR3 region is CSTGSIYGYTF. CDR3 DNA: TGTAGCACAGGAAGTATCTATGGCTACACCTTC. V gene TRBV2 combines with J gene TRBJ1-2, with a weak D call TRBD1 (5 bases). This CDR3 is built from 11 residues. Germline V gene lookup returns CDR1 SNHLY and CDR2 FYNNEI.

This rearrangement joins TRBV5-1 to TRBJ2-3; 10 bases line up with TRBD1. CDR3 size: 15 residues. J lost 1 base, V lost 4 bases, and 3 bases had no gene match. Germline V gene sequence: CDR1 SGHRS, CDR2 YFSETQ. This CDR3 is CASSPGTGGTDTQYF. CDR3 nucleotide sequence: TGCGCCAGCAGCCCTGGGACAGGGGGCACAGATACGCAGTATTTT.

This chain joins TRBV18 and TRBJ2-5, with TRBD2 matching over 10 bases. V shed 4 bases and J 5 bases; nucleotides not matched to a gene: 13. CDR3 length: 17 amino acids. Germline values: CDR1 KGHSH, CDR2 LQKENI. The CDR3 sequence: CASSRGSGTSDFETQYF. The CDR3 region has the DNA TGTGCCAGCTCACGTGGCTCCGGGACTAGCGATTTTGAGACCCAGTACTTC. The full variable domain, with the rest looked up from reference TRBV18 and TRBJ2-5, is NAGVMQNPRHLVRRRGQEARLRCSPMKGHSHVYWYRQLPEEGLKFMVYLQKENIIDESGMPKERFSAEFPKEGPSILRIQQVVRGDSAAYFCASSRGSGTSDFETQYFGPGTRLLVL.

The J gene is TRBJ1-2, the V gene TRBV6-1, with 7 bases fitting TRBD1. The CDR3 loop spans 15 amino acids. With V trimmed by 0 bases and J by 4 bases, 5 bases remained unmatched. Germline assignment: CDR1 MNHNS and CDR2 SASEGT. The DNA of the CDR3 is TGTGCCAGCAGTGAAGCGGGCAGGGGGGGCTATGGCTACACCTTC. This codes for CASSEAGRGGYGYTF.

The chain joins TRBV10-2 to TRBJ2-5, with 9 bases identical to TRBD2. The V gene's germline CDR1 is WSHSY and CDR2 SAAADI. The CDR3 extends over 16 amino acids. With V trimmed by 6 bases and J by 2 bases, 10 bases remained unmatched. CDR3 sequence reads: CASRRGLARSQETQYF. CDR3 in DNA: TGCGCCAGCAGGAGGGGACTAGCTCGAAGTCAAGAGACCCAGTACTTC.

The chain couples TRBV5-3 to TRBJ2-2; D may be TRBD1 (6 bases). TRBV5-3 is marked as an open reading frame, function uncertain. The ends were cut back, 4 bases at V and 4 bases at J, with 17 bases in the middle. The CDR3 loop spans 16 amino acids. The chain's CDR3 is CARSPAETGFTGELFF. CDR3 nucleotides: TGTGCCAGAAGCCCCGCCGAAACAGGGTTCACCGGGGAGCTGTTTTTT.

The chain employs TRBV28 and TRBJ2-2; no definite D call. The CDR3 spans 13 residues. The germline V gene has CDR1 MDHEN and CDR2 SYDVKM. Trimming removed 2 bases at V and 3 bases at J, with 4 bases between. DNA of the CDR3: TGTGCCAGCAGTTTAGGATACACCGGGGAGCTGTTTTTT. The encoded protein is CASSLGYTGELFF.

The chain is built from TRBV25-1 and TRBJ2-4; D not certain. This CDR3 has 15 amino acids. The germline CDR1 and CDR2 sequences are MGHDK and SYGVNS. Between the trimmed V and J ends, which lost 0 bases and 0 bases, there was a span of 6 bases. This CDR3 reads CASSEYTTAKNIQYF. The DNA for the CDR3 is TGTGCCAGCAGTGAATATACAACAGCCAAAAACATTCAGTACTTC. The variable domain in full, completed from reference TRBV25-1 and TRBJ2-4, reads EADIYQTPRYLVIGTGKKITLECSQTMGHDKMYWYQQDPGMELHLIHYSYGVNSTEKGDLSSESTVSRIRTEHFPLTLESARPSHTSQYLCASSEYTTAKNIQYFGAGTRLSVL.

This clone has a handful of counts. This chain connects TRBV6-5 to TRBJ2-7; TRBD2 matches at 8 bases. From germline, CDR1 is MNHEY and CDR2 SVGAGI. V gave up 8 bases and J gave up 5 bases; unmatched junction bases: 8. There are 13 residues in the CDR3. The CDR3, as DNA: TGTGCCAGCCGGGTAGCGGGGAGAGACGAGCAGTACTTC. It specifies CASRVAGRDEQYF.

The chain joins TRBV20-1 to TRBJ2-7; no clear D. This CDR3 contains 11 residues. V was clipped by 3 bases and J by 4 bases, with 7 bases between them. From germline, CDR1 is DFQATT and CDR2 SNEGSKA (reference sequence). As DNA, the CDR3 is TGCAGTGCTAGGACTGCTTACGAGCAGTACTTC. Its translation is CSARTAYEQYF.

CDR3 in DNA: TGTGCCAGCAGTCCCGCGGGGGGGAACGACAACTATGGCTACACCTTC. Protein: CASSPAGGNDNYGYTF. The rearrangement links TRBV9 to TRBJ1-2; a possible D gene is TRBD1 (5 bases). The germline CDR1 and CDR2 sequences are SGDLS and YYNGEE. The CDR3 has 16 residues. Trimming pared 5 bases from V and 2 bases from J, leaving 19 bases between.

CDR3 loop: CASSPVGGEGQETQYF. CDR3 coding DNA: TGTGCCAGCTCACCAGTAGGGGGAGAGGGCCAAGAGACCCAGTACTTC. The J gene is TRBJ2-5, the V gene TRBV18, with D tentatively TRBD1 (6 bases). Germline V gene data show CDR1 as KGHSH and CDR2 as LQKENI. Trimming removed 2 bases at V and 1 base at J, with 14 bases between. The CDR3 is 16 amino acids.

The V gene is TRBV11-3, the J gene TRBJ2-3; TRBD2 matches at 7 bases. The V gene's germline CDR1 is SGHNT and CDR2 YENEEA. V was clipped by 3 bases and J by 5 bases; unmatched bases: 8. The CDR3 has 15 residues. In nucleotides, the CDR3 is TGTGCCAGCAGCTTTTTCGGGAGGCGCGAAGATACGCAGTATTTT. Amino acids: CASSFFGRREDTQYF.

This chain joins TRBV21-1 and TRBJ1-5; the DNA was not compared with TRBD1, the D call given in the table. TRBV21-1 is a documented pseudogene. The CDR3 totals 17 residues. This chain's CDR3 is CASPWTGGLLLNQPQHF. CDR3 sequence (DNA): TGTGCCAGCCCCTGGACAGGGGGCCTCTTACTCAATCAGCCCCAGCATTTT.

The chain combines TRBV5-4 with TRBJ2-1; D not certain. This CDR3 contains 13 residues. Looked up from germline, CDR1 is SGHNT and CDR2 is YYREEE (reference sequence). V was pared by 5 bases and J by 15 bases, with 21 bases between. This CDR3 reads CASRKGTFSSPFF. CDR3 sequence (DNA): TGTGCCAGCAGGAAAGGAACTTTCTCAAGCCCGTTCTTC.

There are a few counts of this clone. V and J are TRBV9 and TRBJ2-1; 8 nucleotides align to TRBD2. CDR3 size: 14 residues. V lost 0 bases and J lost 8; bases outside the gene matches: 4. CDR1 is SGDLS and CDR2 is YYNGEE in the germline V gene. The CDR3 protein is CASSVAGGPYEQFF. In DNA, the CDR3 is TGTGCCAGCAGCGTAGCGGGAGGGCCCTATGAGCAGTTCTTC. The complete variable domain, with remaining parts taken from reference TRBV9 and TRBJ2-1, reads DSGVTQTPKHLITATGQRVTLRCSPRSGDLSVYWYQQSLDQGLQFLIQYYNGEERAKGNILERFSAQQFPDLHSELNLSSLELGDSALYFCASSVAGGPYEQFFGPGTRLTVL.

The chain recombines TRBV15 with TRBJ1-2; D possibly corresponds to TRBD1 (6 bases). The V end was cut by 0 bases, the J end by 4 bases, with 12 bases between. CDR3 size: 15 residues. Germline lookup yields CDR1 LNHNV and CDR2 YYDKDF (reference sequence). CDR3: CATSRDQDRVYGYTF. In DNA, the CDR3 is TGTGCCACCAGCAGAGATCAGGACAGAGTCTATGGCTACACCTTC.

This clone was seen just once. CDR3 nucleotide sequence: TGTGCCAGCTCACCAGGGGCAGAAGCTTTCTTT. This sequence encodes CASSPGAEAFF. V and J are TRBV18 and TRBJ1-1; TRBD1 might be the D (5 bases). The CDR3 is 11 residues long. V dropped 2 bases and J dropped 8 bases, with 6 bases sitting between them. Per germline, CDR1 KGHSH and CDR2 LQKENI.

This clone has just one count. The V and J genes are TRBV4-1 and TRBJ2-7; D not certain. The CDR3 covers 14 residues. Germline CDR1 MGHRA, CDR2 YSYEKL. The V end was cut by 1 base, the J end by 0 bases, with 7 bases between. CDR3 residues: CASSQGDISYEQYF. The DNA for the CDR3 is TGCGCCAGCAGCCAAGGGGATATCTCCTACGAGCAGTACTTC.

The chain couples TRBV5-4 to TRBJ1-2; perhaps TRBD1 as D (5 bases). The germline CDR1 and CDR2 sequences are SGHNT and YYREEE (reference sequence). Trimming took 0 bases from V and 6 from J, leaving 9 bases between them. The CDR3 is 13 residues long. The CDR3 loop reads CASSLGQYHGYTF. The CDR3 region has the DNA TGTGCCAGCAGCTTGGGACAGTATCATGGCTACACCTTC. Drawing the rest from reference TRBV5-4 and TRBJ1-2, the complete variable domain is ETGVTQSPTHLIKTRGQQVTLRCSSQSGHNTVSWYQQALGQGPQFIFQYYREEENGRGNFPPRFSGLQFPNYSSELNVNALELDDSALYLCASSLGQYHGYTFGSGTRLTVV.

V usage is TRBV4-1 and J usage is TRBJ1-5; D not resolved. This CDR3 spans 16 amino acids. Germline V gene lookup returns CDR1 MGHRA and CDR2 YSYEKL. The ends were cut back, 1 base at V and 3 bases at J, with 13 bases in the middle. The CDR3 region has the DNA TGCGCCAGCAGCCAAGGCCACGGGTTTGACAATCAGCCCCAGCATTTT. Protein product: CASSQGHGFDNQPQHF.